This is a list of T cell receptor beta chains from one sample in a study of CD8+CD57+ T cells in acquired aplastic anemia. TCRdb re-called the reads with MiXCR, one entry per CDR3 protein. The sample lists 150,000 to 200,000 distinct CDR3 sequences, roughly 64% occurring once. Sample: sorted CD4+, CD8+, or CD8+CD57+ T cells (not recorded which) from PBMCs. The receptors come from a human donor with severe aplastic anemia or a healthy control (not recorded which). Both conserved end residues are part of each CDR3. Each record gives: J gene, D gene, V gene, clone size, CDR3 protein, CDR3 DNA. A D gene is named only where the DNA matches it firmly. Rows may omit the clone size; those that give it use once, few, many or a size class.

j_call: TRBJ2-3
d_call: TRBD2
v_call: TRBV15
clone_size: .
cdr3_aa: CATSRDRGGGPDTQYF
cdr3_nt: TGTGCCACCAGCAGAGATCGGGGCGGGGGGCCAGATACGCAGTATTTT

j_call: TRBJ2-7
d_call: .
v_call: TRBV6-1
clone_size: few
cdr3_aa: CASSPGGPEQYF
cdr3_nt: TGTGCCAGCAGTCCCGGGGGGCCCGAGCAGTACTTC

j_call: TRBJ2-2
d_call: .
v_call: TRBV11-2
clone_size: many
cdr3_aa: CASSLASAGELFF
cdr3_nt: TGTGCCAGCAGCTTGGCTAGTGCCGGGGAGCTGTTTTTT

j_call: TRBJ2-5
d_call: .
v_call: TRBV5-6
clone_size: .
cdr3_aa: CASSETRGETQYF
cdr3_nt: TGTGCCAGCAGCGAAACTAGGGGAGAGACCCAGTACTTC

j_call: TRBJ2-2
d_call: .
v_call: TRBV12-3/TRBV12-4
clone_size: many
cdr3_aa: CASRLPWGGELFF
cdr3_nt: TGTGCCAGCAGGTTACCATGGGGCGGGGAGCTGTTTTTT

j_call: TRBJ2-3
d_call: TRBD2
v_call: TRBV2
clone_size: many
cdr3_aa: CASTGLAGGGDTQYF
cdr3_nt: TGTGCCAGCACGGGACTAGCGGGGGGCGGGGATACGCAGTATTTT

j_call: TRBJ1-3
d_call: TRBD1
v_call: TRBV20-1
clone_size: many
cdr3_aa: CSARDFLPGGSGNTIYF
cdr3_nt: TGCAGTGCTAGAGATTTTTTACCAGGGGGTTCTGGAAACACCATATATTTT

j_call: TRBJ2-1
d_call: .
v_call: TRBV7-9
clone_size: .
cdr3_aa: CASSWSANEQFF
cdr3_nt: TGTGCCAGCAGTTGGAGCGCGAATGAGCAGTTCTTC

j_call: TRBJ2-1
d_call: .
v_call: TRBV12-3/TRBV12-4
clone_size: .
cdr3_aa: CASSPWRSSTDTQFF
cdr3_nt: TGTGCCAGCAGTCCCTGGCGATCAAGCACAGATACGCAGTTCTTC

j_call: TRBJ2-1
d_call: TRBD2
v_call: TRBV10-3
clone_size: once
cdr3_aa: CAISDFQRGGEQFF
cdr3_nt: TGTGCCATCAGTGACTTCCAGCGGGGGGGCGAGCAGTTCTTC

j_call: TRBJ2-2
d_call: .
v_call: TRBV11-2
clone_size: .
cdr3_aa: CASSQGTETGELFF
cdr3_nt: TGTGCCAGCAGCCAAGGGACCGAAACCGGGGAGCTGTTTTTT

j_call: TRBJ2-3
d_call: .
v_call: TRBV7-8
clone_size: once
cdr3_aa: CASSLSGLTDTQYF
cdr3_nt: TGTGCCAGCAGCTTAAGCGGGCTCACAGATACGCAGTATTTT

j_call: TRBJ1-1
d_call: .
v_call: TRBV5-1
clone_size: .
cdr3_aa: CASSLVQLNTEAFF
cdr3_nt: TGCGCCAGCAGCTTGGTTCAGCTGAACACTGAAGCTTTCTTT